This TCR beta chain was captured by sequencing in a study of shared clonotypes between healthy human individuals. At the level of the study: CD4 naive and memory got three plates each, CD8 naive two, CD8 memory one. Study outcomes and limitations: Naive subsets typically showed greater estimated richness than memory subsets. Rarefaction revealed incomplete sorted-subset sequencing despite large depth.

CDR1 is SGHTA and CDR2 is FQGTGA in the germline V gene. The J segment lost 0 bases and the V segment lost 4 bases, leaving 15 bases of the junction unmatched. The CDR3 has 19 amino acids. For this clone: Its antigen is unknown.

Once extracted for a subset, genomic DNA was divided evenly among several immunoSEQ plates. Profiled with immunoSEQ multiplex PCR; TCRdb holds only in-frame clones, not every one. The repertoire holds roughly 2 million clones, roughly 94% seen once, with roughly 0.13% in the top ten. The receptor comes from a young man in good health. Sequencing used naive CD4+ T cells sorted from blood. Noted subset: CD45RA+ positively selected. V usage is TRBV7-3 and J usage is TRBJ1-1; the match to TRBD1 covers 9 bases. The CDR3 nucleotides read TGTGCCAGCAGCTCCTACCCGGTGGGGGACAGGGATATGAACACTGAAGCTTTCTTT. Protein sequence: CASSSYPVGDRDMNTEAFF.